Listed below are T cell receptor beta chains from one sample, sequenced in a study of breast tumors, draining lymph nodes, adjacent tissues. MiXCR, applied by TCRdb to the multiplex PCR reads, yields one record per CDR3 protein. The table lists about 140,000 distinct CDR3 sequences, about 33% of them singletons. The sample consisted of axillary lymph node tissue. These receptors were taken from a female donor with breast cancer. Some clones in this sample may be carry-over from other donors' samples. Each CDR3 is given with its conserved first and last residue. The D gene is left open where the match is weak.

J: TRBJ1-2
V: TRBV7-9
D: -
CDR3: CASSPTAVLGYGYPF

J: TRBJ1-5
V: TRBV20-1
D: -
CDR3: CSARPMGNQPQHF

J: TRBJ2-4
V: TRBV2
D: -
CDR3: CASALILADIQYF

J: TRBJ1-4
V: TRBV6-6
D: -
CDR3: CASSGTSEKLFF

J: TRBJ1-1
V: TRBV12-3/TRBV12-4
D: -
CDR3: CASSLSEMNTEAFF

J: TRBJ2-1
V: TRBV4-3
D: TRBD1
CDR3: CASSQGSPDRGYNEQFF

J: TRBJ1-6
V: TRBV20-1
D: -
CDR3: CSASGSHRDSPLHF

J: TRBJ2-2
V: TRBV24-1
D: -
CDR3: CATSTPAQPGELFF

J: TRBJ2-5
V: TRBV7-9
D: -
CDR3: CASSPQGRHRETQYF

J: TRBJ2-1
V: TRBV20-1
D: -
CDR3: CSAPSGGISYNEQFF

J: TRBJ2-1
V: TRBV3-1
D: TRBD1
CDR3: CPSSQQGGNEQFF

J: TRBJ1-6
V: TRBV6-5
D: -
CDR3: CASSLRLPRAFDSPLHF

J: TRBJ2-7
V: TRBV6-6
D: -
CDR3: CASSHVRDSYEQYF

J: TRBJ1-6
V: TRBV2
D: TRBD1
CDR3: CASSDSGQGSPLHF

J: TRBJ1-3
V: TRBV11-2
D: -
CDR3: CASSLTSGVSGNTIYF

J: TRBJ2-5
V: TRBV5-1
D: TRBD2
CDR3: CASSFGLAGAQETQYF

J: TRBJ1-2
V: TRBV3-1
D: TRBD1
CDR3: CASSPPGQGARFYGYTF

J: TRBJ2-7
V: TRBV5-6
D: -
CDR3: CASSSGYLSYEQYF

J: TRBJ1-6
V: TRBV27
D: -
CDR3: CASSFQTGILHF

J: TRBJ2-1
V: TRBV19
D: TRBD2
CDR3: CASSPGTSLNEQFF

J: TRBJ2-3
V: TRBV7-9
D: TRBD2
CDR3: CASSPPGGGTDTQYF

J: TRBJ2-7
V: TRBV5-8
D: -
CDR3: CASSLAGLTSYEQYF